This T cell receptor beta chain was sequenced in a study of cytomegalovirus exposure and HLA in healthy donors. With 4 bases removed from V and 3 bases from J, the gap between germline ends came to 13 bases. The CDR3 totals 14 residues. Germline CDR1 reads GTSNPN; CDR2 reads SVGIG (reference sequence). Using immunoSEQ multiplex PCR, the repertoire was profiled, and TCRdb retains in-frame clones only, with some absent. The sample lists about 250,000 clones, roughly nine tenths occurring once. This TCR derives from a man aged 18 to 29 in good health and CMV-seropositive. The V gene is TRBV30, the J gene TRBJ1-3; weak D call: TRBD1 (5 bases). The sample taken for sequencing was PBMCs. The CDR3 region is CAWKGLGGGNTIYF. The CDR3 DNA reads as TGTGCCTGGAAAGGACTTGGGGGTGGAAACACCATATATTTT.